This T cell receptor beta chain comes out of a study of CD8 T cells in Susac syndrome. Bulk CD8+ and CD4+ cells came from magnetic negative isolation; CD8+ TEMRA by FACS. Per the germline V gene, CDR1 is MNHNS and CDR2 is SASEGT. The CDR3 runs to 12 residues. V gave up 11 bases and J gave up 11 bases, with 21 bases separating them. Reverse transcription used about 0.5 to 1 ug RNA and random hexamers. A multiplex approach, immunoSEQ multiplex PCR, amplified TCR beta CDR3 across 54 Vbeta and 13 Jbeta. TCRdb re-called the immunoSEQ multiplex PCR reads through MiXCR, storing one row per CDR3 protein. This sample has 300,000 or so distinct CDR3 sequences; 92% occur once, and the top ten carry about 0.063%.

This receptor was identified in a human donor with multiple sclerosis. The chain links TRBV6-1 to TRBJ1-1; D not resolved. The specimen sequenced was CD4+ T cells from PBMCs. The chain's CDR3 is CASHLTSSTAFF. The CDR3 DNA sequence: TGTGCCTCCCACCTTACCTCTTCGACCGCTTTCTTT.